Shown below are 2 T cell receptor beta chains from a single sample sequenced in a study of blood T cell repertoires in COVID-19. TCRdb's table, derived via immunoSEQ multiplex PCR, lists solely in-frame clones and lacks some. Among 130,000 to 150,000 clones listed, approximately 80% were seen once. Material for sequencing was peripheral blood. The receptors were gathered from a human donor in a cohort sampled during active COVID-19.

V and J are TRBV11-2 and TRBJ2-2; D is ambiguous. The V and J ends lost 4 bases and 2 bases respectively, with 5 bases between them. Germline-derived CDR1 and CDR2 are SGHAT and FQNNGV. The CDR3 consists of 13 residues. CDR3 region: CASSSYNTGELFF. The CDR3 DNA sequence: TGTGCCAGCAGCTCCTACAACACCGGGGAGCTGTTTTTT.

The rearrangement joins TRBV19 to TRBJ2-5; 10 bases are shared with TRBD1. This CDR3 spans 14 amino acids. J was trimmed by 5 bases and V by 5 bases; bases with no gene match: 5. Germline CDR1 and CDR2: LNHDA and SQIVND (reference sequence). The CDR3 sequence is CASSFPGQGETQYF. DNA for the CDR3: TGTGCCAGTAGTTTTCCGGGACAGGGGGAGACCCAGTACTTC.